The rows below give T cell receptor beta chains drawn from one sample of a study of monozygotic twins with inflammatory bowel disease. TCRdb re-called the 5' RACE reads, yielding one record per CDR3 amino acid sequence without DNA. This specimen shows 190,000 or so distinct CDR3 sequences; the ten leading clones hold 1.5% to 2%. Sequencing was performed on blood. The receptor source for this set is a human donor with ulcerative colitis or Crohn's disease, or a healthy co-twin of an affected twin (not recorded which). Each CDR3 is given with its conserved first and last residue.

V gene	J gene	CDR3 protein
TRBV12-3/TRBV12-4	TRBJ2-7	CASSPGSIYEQYF
TRBV18	TRBJ2-1	CASSQEIQTNEQFF
TRBV20-1	TRBJ1-1	CSVKLSGRGAEAFF
TRBV12-3/TRBV12-4	TRBJ2-1	CASSLATGTGLNNEQFF
TRBV5-1	TRBJ2-1	CASSPDTSSYNEQFF
TRBV7-9	TRBJ1-5	CASSLDTQPQHF
TRBV5-1	TRBJ1-1	CASSLTGGLYTEAFF
TRBV12-3/TRBV12-4	TRBJ2-7	CASSPRRSVYEQYF
TRBV5-1	TRBJ1-1	CASSLAGGARTEAFF
TRBV20-1	TRBJ1-2	CSAAGTRSVGYTF
TRBV20-1	TRBJ1-1	CSAYQGRSRTEAFF
TRBV5-1	TRBJ2-7	CASSVTADYEQYF
TRBV6-2/TRBV6-3	TRBJ2-1	CASSSGLAGASFDEQFF
TRBV7-2	TRBJ2-3	CASSYGGGTDTQYF
TRBV5-1	TRBJ1-1	CASSAEQGNTEAFF
TRBV12-3/TRBV12-4	TRBJ1-4	CASTQVPGQRTVREKLFF
TRBV7-2	TRBJ1-5	CASSPRASVNQPQHF
TRBV12-3/TRBV12-4	TRBJ1-5	CASSLTEKNQPQHF
TRBV5-1	TRBJ1-3	CASSPRDSNTIYF
TRBV12-3/TRBV12-4	TRBJ2-3	CASSSRQPGDTQYF
TRBV20-1	TRBJ1-1	CSARTGLGTEAFF
TRBV11-2	TRBJ2-7	CASSLLTGTGVSEQYF
TRBV29-1	TRBJ1-1	CSVVRGIGTEAFF
TRBV11-2	TRBJ2-3	CASSPTRLDRDTQYF
TRBV20-1	TRBJ2-1	CSANGRVNEQFF
TRBV6-5	TRBJ1-4	CASSCLPQGPEGTNEKLFF
TRBV21-1	TRBJ1-1	CASSGPPREDTEAFF
TRBV7-2	TRBJ2-1	CASSFGGALRNEQFF
TRBV12-3/TRBV12-4	TRBJ2-2	CASCSFLGTGTGELFF
TRBV19	TRBJ1-2	CASSISPYYGYTF
TRBV6-5	TRBJ1-5	CASSDRRTQPQHF
TRBV20-1	TRBJ1-1	CSARLPYMGTEAFF
TRBV7-2	TRBJ1-2	CASSLEVANYGYTF
TRBV6-5	TRBJ1-1	CASSYGGDTEAFF
TRBV6-2/TRBV6-3	TRBJ2-7	CAIQWGSSYEQYF
TRBV6-1	TRBJ2-1	CASSEAPGGQDEQFF